This entry lists 26 T cell receptor beta chains sequenced from one sample in a study of cytomegalovirus exposure and HLA in healthy donors. With 60 Vbeta and 13 Jbeta primers, the PCR was carried out. Profiling relied on immunoSEQ multiplex PCR, and the TCRdb table lists in-frame clones only, not all of them. The sample has tens of thousands of clones; about 71% are singletons. Sequences were obtained from PBMCs. The receptors were gathered from a woman in her sixties or seventies in good health and CMV-seropositive.

The chain is built from TRBV6-6 and TRBJ2-3; 8 bases line up with TRBD2. The germline V gene encodes CDR1 MNHNY and CDR2 SVGAGI (reference sequence). Trimming removed 4 bases from V and 0 bases from J; junction bases left unmatched: 6. The CDR3 consists of 16 residues. The CDR3 sequence: CASSSIAGPSTDTQYF. Here the CDR3 DNA reads TGTGCCAGCAGTTCCATAGCGGGGCCTAGCACAGATACGCAGTATTTT.

The V gene is TRBV9, the J gene TRBJ2-7; 7 bases line up with TRBD1. V dropped 0 bases and J dropped 2; count of bases not matched to a gene: 2. Germline V lookup: CDR1 SGDLS, CDR2 YYNGEE. The CDR3 spans 14 residues. The DNA of the CDR3 is TGTGCCAGCAGCGTAGGACAGGGCCCCTACGAGCAGTACTTC. It codes for CASSVGQGPYEQYF.

The chain recombines TRBV4-1 with TRBJ1-6; 9 bases are shared with TRBD1. CDR3 length: 16 amino acids. The germline V gene encodes CDR1 MGHRA and CDR2 YSYEKL. The ends lost 4 bases at V and 5 bases at J; junction bases unmatched: 6. CDR3 coding DNA: TGCGCCAGCAGCCCTACCGGGACAGGGAATAATTCACCCCTCCACTTT. Protein sequence: CASSPTGTGNNSPLHF.

This clone came up once. The rearrangement links TRBV7-9 to TRBJ1-4; 7 nucleotides agree with TRBD1. This CDR3 is 15 amino acids long. Trimming removed 5 bases from V and 7 bases from J; junction bases left unmatched: 10. Germline V gene sequence: CDR1 SEHNR, CDR2 FQNEAQ (reference sequence). CDR3: CASSPNRGGSEKLFF. The CDR3 DNA reads TGTGCCAGCAGCCCTAACAGGGGTGGGAGTGAAAAACTGTTTTTT.

This clone came up once. The chain combines TRBV5-4 with TRBJ2-4, with TRBD1 matching 9 bases. The CDR3 consists of 14 residues. Germline assignment: CDR1 SGHNT and CDR2 YYREEE (reference sequence). The ends lost 3 bases at V and 8 bases at J; junction bases unmatched: 6. The CDR3 DNA follows: TGTGCCAGCAGCTCCCGACAGGGGGGGGACATTCAGTACTTC. Translated, it gives CASSSRQGGDIQYF. Looking up the rest from reference TRBV5-4 and TRBJ2-4 gives the full variable domain: ETGVTQSPTHLIKTRGQQVTLRCSSQSGHNTVSWYQQALGQGPQFIFQYYREEENGRGNFPPRFSGLQFPNYSSELNVNALELDDSALYLCASSSRQGGDIQYFGAGTRLSVL.

The chain carries TRBV4-3 and TRBJ1-6; D possibly corresponds to TRBD1 (6 bases). The CDR3 covers 16 residues. The V gene lost 0 bases and the J gene lost 8 bases, with 14 bases spanning the gap. Germline-derived CDR1 and CDR2 are LGHNA and YSLEER. The CDR3 coding sequence is TGCGCCAGCAGCCAAGATCCGACAGGCCAATATTCACCCCTCCACTTT. Translated, it gives CASSQDPTGQYSPLHF.

The chain is built from TRBV7-9 and TRBJ2-3; D is perhaps TRBD1 (5 bases). Trimming shortened V by 4 bases and J by 4 bases, and 15 bases separated the two germline ends. Per the germline V gene, CDR1 is SEHNR and CDR2 is FQNEAQ (reference sequence). The CDR3 length is 15 residues. The DNA of the CDR3 is TGTGCCAGCAGCTCATACCCTAGGGGCTCAGATACGCAGTATTTT. It is translated as CASSSYPRGSDTQYF.

The chain's CDR3 is CASSYTGTGGAYGYTF. The DNA for the CDR3 is TGTGCCAGCAGTTATACCGGGACCGGGGGGGCCTATGGCTACACCTTC. The V call is TRBV2, the J call TRBJ1-2; possibly TRBD1 for D (6 bases). The V gene lost 5 bases and the J gene lost 4 bases, with 20 bases spanning the gap. This CDR3 is 16 amino acids long. Germline loops: CDR1 SNHLY, CDR2 FYNNEI.

This chain links TRBV2 with TRBJ2-7; 8 bases are shared with TRBD2. V trimming: 2 bases; J trimming: 4 bases; junction bases outside the gene matches: 4. The germline V gene encodes CDR1 SNHLY and CDR2 FYNNEI. The length of the CDR3 is 14 residues. The CDR3 DNA is TGTGCCAGCAGTGAATCGGCTAGCGGGTACGAGCAGTACTTC. It codes for CASSESASGYEQYF.

This chain links TRBV15 with TRBJ1-2; 7 nucleotides align to TRBD1. Germline V gene lookup returns CDR1 LNHNV and CDR2 YYDKDF (reference sequence). V was clipped by 3 bases and J by 5 bases; unmatched bases: 3. CDR3 length: 13 amino acids. DNA for the CDR3: TGTGCCACCAGCAGCGGGACAGATTATGGCTACACCTTC. This translates into CATSSGTDYGYTF.

The chain has TRBV7-2 and TRBJ2-6, with D possibly being TRBD1 (5 bases). The CDR3 totals 17 residues. Trimming took off 1 base at V and 0 bases at J, with 10 bases between the two ends. CDR1 is SGHTA, CDR2 FQGNSA, per germline. The CDR3 is CASSLVGASSGANVLTF. CDR3 DNA sequence: TGTGCCAGCAGCTTAGTTGGGGCCAGCTCTGGGGCCAACGTCCTGACTTTC.

The chain joins TRBV19 to TRBJ1-1; D unresolved. V lost 2 bases and J 1 base, leaving 8 bases between the germline ends. CDR1 is LNHDA and CDR2 is SQIVND in the germline V gene (reference sequence). This CDR3 is built from 14 residues. CDR3 bases: TGTGCCAGTAGTATAAGTCCAGGGAACACTGAAGCTTTCTTT. It codes for CASSISPGNTEAFF.

This clone was seen a single time. This chain uses TRBV7-6 with TRBJ1-4; 10 nucleotides agree with TRBD1. V dropped 2 bases and J dropped 7; count of bases not matched to a gene: 7. The germline V gene encodes CDR1 SGHVS and CDR2 FNYEAQ. The CDR3 extends over 16 amino acids. The CDR3 loop is CASSLQTGGGGEKLFF. In DNA form, the CDR3 reads TGTGCCAGCAGCTTACAGACAGGGGGCGGAGGTGAAAAACTGTTTTTT.

This clone was recorded a few times. The rearrangement uses TRBV18 and TRBJ1-6; TRBD1 matches at 9 bases. Germline V gene sequence: CDR1 KGHSH, CDR2 LQKENI. This CDR3 contains 16 residues. With 1 base clipped from V and 4 bases from J, the junction kept 2 bases outside the gene matches. The CDR3: CASSPQDRGYNSPLHF. In nucleotides, the CDR3 is TGTGCCAGCTCACCACAGGACAGGGGTTATAATTCACCCCTCCACTTT.

The chain combines TRBV25-1 with TRBJ1-6, with 8 nucleotides matching TRBD1. Germline V gene lookup returns CDR1 MGHDK and CDR2 SYGVNS. The CDR3 covers 13 residues. J lost 7 bases, V lost 4 bases, and 0 bases had no gene match. CDR3 sequence: CASSGTGNSPLHF. CDR3 nucleotide sequence: TGTGCCAGCAGTGGGACAGGGAATTCACCCCTCCACTTT.

This clone was detected ten times or more. The chain employs TRBV11-2 and TRBJ1-1, with unresolved D. The CDR3 runs to 15 residues. Trimming cost V 0 bases and J 4 bases, with 12 bases left between them. The germline V gene encodes CDR1 SGHAT and CDR2 FQNNGV. The CDR3 DNA follows: TGTGCCAGCAGCTTAGATGGTGGGAGTAGCACTGAAGCTTTCTTT. It codes for CASSLDGGSSTEAFF.

J is TRBJ2-1 and V is TRBV27, with D tentatively TRBD1 (5 bases). Germline V gene lookup returns CDR1 MNHEY and CDR2 SMNVEV (reference sequence). Trimming took 5 bases from V and 0 from J, leaving 8 bases between them. This CDR3 comprises 14 residues. The CDR3 sequence is CASSDSFSYNEQFF. The CDR3 DNA is TGTGCCAGCAGTGACAGTTTCTCCTACAATGAGCAGTTCTTC.

The chain recombines TRBV18 with TRBJ1-1, with D unclear. The CDR3 is made up of 13 amino acids. Germline CDR1 and CDR2: KGHSH and LQKENI. Trimming removed 3 bases at V and 1 base at J, with 6 bases between. CDR3 amino acids: CASSPPGNTEAFF. CDR3 sequence (DNA): TGTGCCAGCTCACCTCCGGGGAACACTGAAGCTTTCTTT.

The sample holds a few counts of this clone. The chain carries TRBV6-1 and TRBJ2-5; a weak D match, TRBD1 (5 bases). Trimming took 2 bases from V and 5 from J, leaving 9 bases between them. CDR1 MNHNS and CDR2 SASEGT come from the germline V gene. The CDR3 has 13 amino acids. The CDR3 reads CASSEYGAETQYF. The CDR3 DNA follows: TGTGCCAGCAGTGAATATGGGGCGGAGACCCAGTACTTC.

There are a few counts of this clone. The V and J genes are TRBV5-4 and TRBJ1-2; D is unclear. From germline, CDR1 is SGHNT and CDR2 YYREEE (reference sequence). The CDR3 extends over 13 amino acids. Trimming took off 4 bases at V and 6 bases at J, with 13 bases between the two ends. CDR3 amino acids: CASSPGNYDGYTF. CDR3 DNA: TGTGCCAGCAGCCCCGGTAATTACGATGGCTACACCTTC.

This sequence joins TRBV12-2 and TRBJ1-1; the listed D gene, TRBD1, was not tested against the DNA. TRBV12-2 is listed as a pseudogene. This CDR3 has 14 residues. CDR3 in DNA: TGTGCAAGTCGCTTAGCGTGCAGGGACACTGAAGCTTTCTTT. It codes for CASRLACRDTEAFF.

This clone is labeled as medium-sized. This chain joins TRBV5-6 and TRBJ1-2; D is perhaps TRBD1 (5 bases). The CDR3 contains 15 residues. The V end lost 1 base, the J end lost 5 bases, and 15 bases lay between the germline ends. CDR1 is SGHDT, CDR2 YYEEEE, per germline. The CDR3 bases are TGTGCCAGCAGCTTGTACGGTCAGGGAGGGTATGGCTACACCTTC. This codes for CASSLYGQGGYGYTF.

This clone was picked up a small number of times. This chain uses TRBV5-5 with TRBJ1-1, with 7 bases fitting TRBD1. The CDR3 runs to 13 residues. V shed 4 bases, J shed 2 bases, and the junction held 2 bases outside the gene matches. Germline V gene data show CDR1 as SGHKS and CDR2 as YYEKEE (reference sequence). The CDR3 DNA reads as TGTGCCAGCAGCCGACAGGGTAACACTGAAGCTTTCTTT. Translation: CASSRQGNTEAFF. Based on the CDR3 plus reference TRBV5-5 and TRBJ1-1, the full variable domain is DAGVTQSPTHLIKTRGQQVTLRCSPISGHKSVSWYQQVLGQGPQFIFQYYEKEERGRGNFPDRFSARQFPNYSSELNVNALLLGDSALYLCASSRQGNTEAFFGQGTRLTVV.

The rearrangement links TRBV6-1 to TRBJ1-1; unclear D gene. From germline, CDR1 is MNHNS and CDR2 SASEGT. The CDR3 runs to 13 residues. Between the trimmed V and J ends, which lost 4 bases and 5 bases, there was a span of 11 bases. The DNA for the CDR3 is TGTGCCAGCAGTGTAACGACGGAGACTGAAGCTTTCTTT. Translating gives CASSVTTETEAFF.

In its sample, this clone was seen once. V usage is TRBV7-6 and J usage is TRBJ2-7; D possibly corresponds to TRBD1 (6 bases). Trimming removed 8 bases from V and 2 bases from J, with 19 bases in between. The CDR3 length is 15 residues. The germline V gene encodes CDR1 SGHVS and CDR2 FNYEAQ. As DNA, the CDR3 is TGTGCCAGCTCCCAAGGGCAGGGGCCAGCCTACGAGCAGTACTTC. Protein: CASSQGQGPAYEQYF.

The V gene is TRBV7-9, the J gene TRBJ2-7; possible D gene TRBD1, 5 bases. Trimming took 5 bases from V and 6 from J, leaving 14 bases between them. Germline lookup yields CDR1 SEHNR and CDR2 FQNEAQ (reference sequence). CDR3 length: 13 residues. Here the CDR3 reads CASSQTDGLEQYF. The CDR3 DNA reads as TGTGCCAGCAGCCAGACAGACGGGCTCGAGCAGTACTTC.